This section outlines one TCR beta chain sequence together with its context. What this receptor recognizes is not known. There are no base qualities to consult, and no much larger clone falls within one base. There are 16 amino acids in the CDR3, from cysteine to phenylalanine inclusive. Only the CDR3 portion is preserved as DNA: 48 bases, with reading frame beginning at the first base. The germline V gene supplies CDR1 SGDLS and CDR2 YYNGEE. TCR beta repertoires were profiled from peripheral blood of 13 young patients with multiple sclerosis to demonstrate the VDJtools post-analysis software. Multiple sclerosis patients were children and adolescents aged about 6 to 16 years. The library was obtained by PCR. TCRdb records Illumina HiSeq 2500 as the sequencer. To reduce PCR and sequencing biases, unique molecular identifiers were built into the TCR beta cDNA libraries. Per 1 to 10 million input T cells, roughly 0.5 million cDNA molecules were obtained, such that each molecule approximated one T cell. Patient libraries were prepared and sequenced with the same protocol used for the earlier healthy control dataset. Samples belonging to the same batch were prepared together, multiplexed and sequenced on a shared HiSeq lane. On the study's bioinformatics: MIGEC handled the raw barcoded reads, throwing out single-read molecular identifier groups before consensus assembly and CDR3 extraction. VDJtools was used for post-analysis of the clonotype tables, and diversity was normalized by down-sampling every dataset to the size of the smallest sample. Repertoire overlap clustering matched CDR3 amino acid but not nucleotide sequences to correct batch-related cross-sample contamination. TCRdb itself trimmed the public reads at Q25 with fastp, ran MiXCR and retained productive beta chains. CDR3 protein sequences are deduplicated, and each keeps its most common genes and DNA. TCRdb's processing, not the authors' own work, is the source of the V and J calls. Counted in this sample were around 770,000 distinct CDR3 sequences; about half of them appeared once. The ten largest clones add up to roughly 4.9% of the sample.

This sample was included in a study of post-analysis software for immune sequencing data (dated by TCRdb to the mid-2010s). Looking at the study overall: Disease courses on record covered relapsing-remitting, secondary progressive and progressive-relapsing multiple sclerosis, though some patients had no subtype annotation. Patient repertoires were compared against ten to eleven previously published healthy control repertoires from donors aged about 6 to 26 years. A subset of samples was prepared in parallel using single-end sample barcoding, then pooled and co-amplified after Illumina adapter ligation. Results and caveats for the whole study, not just this receptor: Direct clustering with F measure showed strong co-clustering of samples prepared in the same batch, prompting a batch-effect correction. Significantly lower normalized Chao1 diversity was found in multiple sclerosis patients than in controls, suggesting substantial peripheral T-cell clonal expansion. Significantly higher frequencies in patients than in controls were found for five or six TRBV segments, including TRBV5-6, TRBV5-1 and TRBV20-1. The multiple sclerosis patient group was slightly younger than the control group.

The specimen sequenced was blood. Recombination joined TRBV9 with TRBJ2-7; the D gene identity is not certain. The J call may be incorrect, as the DNA end agrees better with TRBJ2-5. The source is a girl between 5 and 17 years old with multiple sclerosis. DNA sequence: TGTGCCAGCAGCGTAGAAGGCAGGCCCCTCGGGGAGACCCAGTACTTC. This codes for CASSVEGRPLGETQYF.